Below, 8 T cell receptor beta chains from the same sample are listed, as sequenced in a study of shared clonotypes between healthy human individuals. Some clones are missing from TCRdb's copy, which holds only in-frame ones; the method was immunoSEQ multiplex PCR. The table records nearly 1,000,000 clones, around 80% of them present only once. What was sequenced was memory CD4+ T cells sorted from blood. Subset of the sample: CD45RA-negative fraction. The source of these receptors is a man between 18 and 29 years old in good health.

V usage is TRBV6-5 and J usage is TRBJ1-6; 7 bases agree with TRBD1. Germline CDR1 reads MNHEY; CDR2 reads SVGAGI. Trimming removed 1 base from V and 5 bases from J; junction bases left unmatched: 5. The CDR3 is made up of 16 amino acids. CDR3 in DNA: TGTGCCAGCAGTTACTTCCCGGGACAGAATAATTCACCCCTCCACTTT. Protein product: CASSYFPGQNNSPLHF.

A word on this clone: One end of the junction does not line up with germline, which may come from a read error. The chain links TRBV5-4 to TRBJ2-1; D is unresolved. Germline values: CDR1 SGHNT, CDR2 YYREEE (reference sequence). This CDR3 spans 13 amino acids. CDR3 DNA: TGCGCCAGCAGCCAAGATAGGACCGCCCGACAGTTCTTC. Encoded protein: CASSQDRTARQFF.

There are a few counts of this clone. V usage is TRBV5-6 and J usage is TRBJ1-5; 8 bases fit TRBD1. The CDR3 extends over 15 amino acids. V lost 2 bases, J lost 6 bases, and 7 bases stayed unmatched. CDR1 is SGHDT and CDR2 is YYEEEE in the germline V gene. CDR3 sequence (DNA): TGTGCCAGCAGCTTCTCAGGGGGCGCAGGTCAGCCCCAGCATTTT. Translating gives CASSFSGGAGQPQHF.

A note on this clone: The sample carries other DNA sequences with the same CDR3. The chain combines TRBV6-5 with TRBJ2-2; TRBD1 agrees at 9 bases. Germline lookup yields CDR1 MNHEY and CDR2 SVGAGI. The CDR3 consists of 14 residues. The trim removed 6 bases at V and 3 bases at J, leaving 2 bases unmatched. CDR3 loop: CASSRQGDTGELFF. The CDR3 bases are TGTGCCAGCAGCCGACAGGGGGACACCGGGGAGCTGTTTTTT.

The chain employs TRBV28 and TRBJ1-1; a weak D match, TRBD1 (6 bases). Germline values: CDR1 MDHEN, CDR2 SYDVKM. The CDR3 totals 15 residues. V was trimmed by 5 bases and J by 5 bases, leaving 18 bases between them. Written as DNA, the CDR3 is TGTGCCAGCAGTCCTTTATCTAGGGGGGGTACTGAAGCTTTCTTT. Translating gives CASSPLSRGGTEAFF.

The table lists this clone with a few counts. This rearrangement joins TRBV2 to TRBJ1-2; D gene uncertain. The V end was cut by 2 bases, the J end by 7 bases, with 14 bases between. Germline loops: CDR1 SNHLY, CDR2 FYNNEI. This CDR3 comprises 14 residues. CDR3 in amino acids: CASSERVEAGGYTF. CDR3 bases: TGTGCCAGCAGTGAAAGGGTCGAGGCGGGTGGCTACACCTTC.

With respect to this clone: This specimen includes other DNA sequences encoding the same CDR3. The chain uses TRBV7-9 and TRBJ2-2; TRBD1 matches at 9 bases. Looked up from germline, CDR1 is SEHNR and CDR2 is FQNEAQ (reference sequence). This CDR3 has 15 residues. V was clipped by 5 bases and J by 7 bases; unmatched bases: 8. The CDR3 spells CASSPRTGVGGELFF. DNA of the CDR3: TGTGCCAGCAGCCCCCGGACAGGGGTGGGCGGGGAGCTGTTTTTT.

CDR3 bases: TGCGCCAGCAGCGCCCGAACTTTAGACTCCCCGAGCTCTGGAAACACCATATATTTT. Protein sequence: CASSARTLDSPSSGNTIYF. This rearrangement joins TRBV5-1 to TRBJ1-3; no clear D. Germline loops: CDR1 SGHRS, CDR2 YFSETQ. CDR3 length: 19 amino acids. Trimming stripped 4 bases from V and 0 bases from J, with 23 bases between.